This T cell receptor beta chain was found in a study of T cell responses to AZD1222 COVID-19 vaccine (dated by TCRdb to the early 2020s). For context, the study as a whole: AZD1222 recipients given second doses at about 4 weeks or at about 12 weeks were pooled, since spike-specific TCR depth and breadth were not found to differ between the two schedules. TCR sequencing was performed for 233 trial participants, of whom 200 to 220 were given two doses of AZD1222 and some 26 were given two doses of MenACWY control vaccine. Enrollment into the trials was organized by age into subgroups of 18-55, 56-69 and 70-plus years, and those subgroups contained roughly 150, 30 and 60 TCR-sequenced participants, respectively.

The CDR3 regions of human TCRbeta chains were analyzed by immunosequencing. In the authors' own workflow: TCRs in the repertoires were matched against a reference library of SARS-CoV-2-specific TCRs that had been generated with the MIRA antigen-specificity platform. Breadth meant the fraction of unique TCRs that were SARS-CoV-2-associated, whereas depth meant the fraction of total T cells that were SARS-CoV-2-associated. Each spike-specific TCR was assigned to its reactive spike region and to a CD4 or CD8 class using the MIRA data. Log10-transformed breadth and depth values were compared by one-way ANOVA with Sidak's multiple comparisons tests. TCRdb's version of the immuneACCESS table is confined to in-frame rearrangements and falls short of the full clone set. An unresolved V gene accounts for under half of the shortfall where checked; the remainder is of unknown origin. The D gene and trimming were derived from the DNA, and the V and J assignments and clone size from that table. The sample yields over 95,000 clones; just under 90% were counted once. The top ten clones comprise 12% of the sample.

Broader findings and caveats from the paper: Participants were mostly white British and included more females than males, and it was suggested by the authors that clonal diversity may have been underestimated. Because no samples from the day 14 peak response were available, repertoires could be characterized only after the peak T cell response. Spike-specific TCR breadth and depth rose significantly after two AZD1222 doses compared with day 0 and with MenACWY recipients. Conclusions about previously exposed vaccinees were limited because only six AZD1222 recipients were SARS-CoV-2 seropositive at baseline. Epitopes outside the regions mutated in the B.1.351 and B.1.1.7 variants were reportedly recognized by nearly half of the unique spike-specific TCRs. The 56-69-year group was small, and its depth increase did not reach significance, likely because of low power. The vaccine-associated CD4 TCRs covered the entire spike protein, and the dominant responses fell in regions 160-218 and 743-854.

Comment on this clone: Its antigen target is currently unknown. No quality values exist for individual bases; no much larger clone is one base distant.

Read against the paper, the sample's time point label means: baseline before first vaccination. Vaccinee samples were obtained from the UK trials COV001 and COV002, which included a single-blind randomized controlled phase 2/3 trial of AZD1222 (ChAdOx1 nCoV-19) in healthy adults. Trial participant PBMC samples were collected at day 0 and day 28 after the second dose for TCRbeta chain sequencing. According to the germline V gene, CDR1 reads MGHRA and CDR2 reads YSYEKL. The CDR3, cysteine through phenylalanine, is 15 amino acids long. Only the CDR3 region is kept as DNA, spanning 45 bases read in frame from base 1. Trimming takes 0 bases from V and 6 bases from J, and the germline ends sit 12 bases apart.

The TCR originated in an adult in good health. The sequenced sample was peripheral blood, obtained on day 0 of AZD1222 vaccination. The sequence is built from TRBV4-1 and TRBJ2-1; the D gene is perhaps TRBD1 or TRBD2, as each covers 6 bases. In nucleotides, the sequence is TGCGCCAGCAGCCAAGAACGGGGGCTATTCAATGAGCAGTTCTTC. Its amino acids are CASSQERGLFNEQFF.